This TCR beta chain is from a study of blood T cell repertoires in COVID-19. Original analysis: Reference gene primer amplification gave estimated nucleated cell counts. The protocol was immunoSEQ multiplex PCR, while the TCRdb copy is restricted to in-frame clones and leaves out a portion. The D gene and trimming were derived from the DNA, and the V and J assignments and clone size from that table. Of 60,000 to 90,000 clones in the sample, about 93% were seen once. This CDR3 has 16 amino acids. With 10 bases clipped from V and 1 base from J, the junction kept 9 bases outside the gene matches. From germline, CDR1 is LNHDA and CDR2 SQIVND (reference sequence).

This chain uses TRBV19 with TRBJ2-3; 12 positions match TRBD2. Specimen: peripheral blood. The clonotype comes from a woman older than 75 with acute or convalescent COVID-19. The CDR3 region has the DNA TGTGCCACCAAGACTAGCGGGAGTGTCGGCACAGATACGCAGTATTTT. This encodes CATKTSGSVGTDTQYF.